The source of this T cell receptor beta chain is a study of T cells in Graves' hyperthyroidism and ophthalmopathy. In regard to this clonotype: The antigen remains unidentified.

Study findings and constraints: Model output signaled ophthalmopathy a median approximately six months ahead of onset.

Hyperthyroidism patients were newly diagnosed, had disease duration under 2 months, and were aged 18 to 65 years. TCR beta CDR3 regions were amplified from RNA transcripts. In the first-round RT-PCR of the TCR CDR3, the HTBI primer set was used. In TCRdb, the multiplex PCR reads were re-called with MiXCR into one record per CDR3 protein. The profile shows about 720,000 distinct CDR3 sequences, roughly 15% of them singletons. Trimming removed 5 bases from V and 0 bases from J, with 14 bases in between. CDR3 length: 16 residues. Germline values: CDR1 SGHTA, CDR2 FQGTGA. The chain links TRBV7-3 to TRBJ2-1; D perhaps matches TRBD1 (6 bases). What was sequenced was blood. The sequence came from a man in his late teens or twenties with Graves' hyperthyroidism. The CDR3 here is CASSRDTLSSYNEQFF. CDR3 bases: TGTGCCAGCAGCCGGGACACCTTGAGCTCCTACAATGAGCAGTTCTTC.